This T cell receptor (beta chain) derives from a study of blood T cell repertoires in COVID-19. Overall study context: Samples came from the United States, Italy and Spain, spanning acute and convalescent COVID-19. T cells, B-cell-depleted T cells, or PBMCs supplied cDNA or gDNA.

How the authors handled the data: It was from reference gene primer amplification that nucleated cell counts were estimated. Libraries were prepared by immunoSEQ multiplex PCR; TCRdb keeps only in-frame clonotypes and omits some of them. Clone size and the V and J calls come from that table; the DNA yielded D and trimming. The table has over 150,000 clones, approximately 88% seen once. The germline V and J ends were trimmed by 4 bases and 3 bases, with 18 bases remaining between them. Germline assignment: CDR1 MNHNS and CDR2 SASEGT. CDR3 length: 17 residues. The TCR was taken from a woman in her sixties with acute or convalescent COVID-19. Sample: peripheral blood. J is TRBJ1-4 and V is TRBV6-1; weak D call: TRBD1 (6 bases). CDR3 in amino acids: CASSVGGARWANEKLFF. The CDR3, as DNA: TGTGCCAGCAGTGTAGGGGGAGCGCGATGGGCTAATGAAAAACTGTTTTTT.